The sequence of this T cell receptor beta chain was determined in a study of shared clonotypes between healthy human individuals. The study, taken as a whole, reports: Collection of samples was limited to blood; tissue repertoires likely differ.

Comment on this clone: Its antigen remains unidentified.

CDR1 is SGHVS and CDR2 is FNYEAQ in the germline V gene. V gave up 5 bases and J gave up 7 bases, with 18 bases separating them. The CDR3 length is 14 residues. Only in-frame clones appear in the TCRdb table, and some are missing; sequencing was by immunoSEQ multiplex PCR. The data hold 1.5 million to 1.9 million clones, with 98% observed a single time. The origin of this receptor is a man aged 25-45 years in good health. J is TRBJ2-7 and V is TRBV7-6, with D possibly matching TRBD1 (6 bases). Sequencing was done on a sample of naive CD4+ T cells sorted from blood. The subset here: CD45RA+ positively selected. This chain's CDR3 is CASSRTARFGEQYF. Written as DNA, the CDR3 is TGTGCCAGCAGCAGGACAGCGCGATTTGGAGAGCAGTACTTC.